Given below is one TCR beta chain in context. The antigen is unknown. Per the original methods: Across clinicopathological groups, CDR3 differences served as the basis for building a distant-metastasis classifier for papillary thyroid cancer. TCRdb re-processed the PCR reads through MiXCR. The V and J calls here are based on TCRdb, not the publication. The profile shows 50,000 to 60,000 clones, more than 15% of them singletons. The data were taken from a study of metastatic and nonmetastatic thyroid tumors. Study-wide results and caveats: Malignant thyroid tumors reportedly exceeded benign nodules significantly in TCR beta diversity, with the difference appearing in blood and tumor.

No treatment had been given to any patient before thyroid surgery. The V segment lost 8 bases and the J segment 1 base; nucleotides outside the gene matches: 5. Germline V CDR1 and CDR2: LNHDA, SQIVND (reference sequence). The CDR3 loop spans 14 amino acids. Sequenced material: blood. The chain has TRBV19 and TRBJ2-3; 8 nucleotides agree with TRBD2. This TCR came from a female donor with papillary thyroid cancer or a benign thyroid nodule (not recorded which). Some clones in this sample may be carry-over from other donors' samples. The CDR3 DNA is TGTGCCAGTGGTGTCGGGAGGGGCACAGATACGCAGTATTTT. This encodes CASGVGRGTDTQYF. Complete variable domain (other parts from reference TRBV19 and TRBJ2-3): DGGITQSPKYLFRKEGQNVTLSCEQNLNHDAMYWYRQDPGQGLRLIYYSQIVNDFQKGDIAEGYSVSREKKESFPLTVTSAQKNPTAFYLCASGVGRGTDTQYFGPGTRLTVL.